This T cell receptor (beta chain) was found in a study of T-cell memory formation after mild COVID-19. The CDR3 is 13 amino acids. Germline values: CDR1 DFQATT, CDR2 SNEGSKA (reference sequence). TCRdb recomputed calls from the 5' RACE reads with MiXCR, one row per CDR3 protein. The repertoire holds around 440,000 distinct CDR3 sequences, 15% to 20% seen once, with roughly an eighth in the top ten. Sequencing input: PBMCs or a T cell subset sorted from them (not recorded which). The source of this sequence is an adult woman who had mild COVID-19 (a few samples of this study predate the infection). Cell type and time point are not known. V gene TRBV20-1 combines with J gene TRBJ1-4; TRBD1 is a possible D gene (5 bases). The DNA of the CDR3 is TGCAGCGCGACCGGGACTTCTAATGAAAAACTGTTTTTT. It specifies CSATGTSNEKLFF.